The 9 T cell receptor beta chains presented below share a single source sample, sequenced in a study of T-cell reconstitution after alpha-beta-depleted transplantation in children. During its preparation, the TCRbeta library received unique molecular identifiers. MiXCR was run by TCRdb on the PCR reads, yielding one entry per CDR3 protein. This sample has over 550,000 distinct CDR3 sequences, with over 9.5% found just once. The sample here was PBMCs from the stem cell graft donor, taken from the stem cell graft. These receptors were obtained from a human donor who donated a stem cell graft to a child with acute myeloid leukemia.

This clonotype occurred many times. The rearrangement links TRBV27 to TRBJ2-2; 12 positions agree with TRBD2. Germline CDR1 reads MNHEY; CDR2 reads SMNVEV (reference sequence). The V and J ends lost 5 bases and 4 bases, in that order; junction bases with no gene match: 5. The CDR3 is 16 amino acids. The CDR3 DNA is TGTGCCAGCAGTCCAGGACTAGCGGGGTTCACCGGGGAGCTGTTTTTT. It codes for CASSPGLAGFTGELFF.

This sequence joins TRBV29-1 and TRBJ2-3, with 10 bases lining up with TRBD2. This CDR3 has 18 amino acids. Germline lookup yields CDR1 SQVTM and CDR2 ANQGSEA. The V and J ends lost 5 bases and 0 bases, in that order; junction bases with no gene match: 14. The CDR3 loop reads CSVSQPVTSGTSTDTQYF. The CDR3 nucleotides read TGCAGCGTTTCCCAACCAGTCACTAGCGGGACTAGCACAGATACGCAGTATTTT.

The chain links TRBV7-9 to TRBJ2-7; possible D gene TRBD2, 6 bases. The CDR3 is 16 amino acids. The V end was cut by 4 bases, the J end by 0 bases, with 16 bases between. CDR1 and CDR2 from the germline V gene are SEHNR and FQNEAQ (reference sequence). The CDR3 loop reads CASSSPRLVPSYEQYF. The CDR3 DNA sequence: TGTGCCAGCAGCTCGCCTCGACTAGTACCCTCCTACGAGCAGTACTTC. The variable domain in full, completed from reference TRBV7-9 and TRBJ2-7, reads DTGVSQNPRHKITKRGQNVTFRCDPISEHNRLYWYRQTLGQGPEFLTYFQNEAQLEKSRLLSDRFSAERPKGSFSTLEIQRTEQGDSAMYLCASSSPRLVPSYEQYFGPGTRLTVT.

This clonotype was recorded at least ten times. The chain carries TRBV28 and TRBJ1-2; a weak D match, TRBD1 (6 bases). The V and J ends lost 5 bases and 8 bases respectively, with 18 bases between them. CDR1 MDHEN and CDR2 SYDVKM come from the germline V gene. CDR3 length equals 14 residues. CDR3 sequence: CASSEGDKLGGYTF. The CDR3 DNA follows: TGTGCCAGCAGTGAAGGGGACAAATTGGGAGGCTACACCTTC.

This clonotype came up many times. The chain uses TRBV12-3 or TRBV12-4 and TRBJ2-1, with 9 bases lining up with TRBD2. There are 18 residues in the CDR3. V dropped 4 bases and J dropped 3; count of bases not matched to a gene: 13. CDR3 protein: CASSSSGASGTGYNEQFF. For the CDR3, the DNA is TGTGCCAGCAGTTCCTCAGGGGCTAGCGGGACCGGCTACAATGAGCAGTTCTTC.

This clonotype has a single count. The V gene is TRBV29-1, the J gene TRBJ2-1; 9 positions agree with TRBD2. CDR1 is SQVTM, CDR2 ANQGSEA, per germline. CDR3 length: 14 residues. J lost 6 bases, V lost 3 bases, and 6 bases had no gene match. In nucleotides, the CDR3 is TGCAGCGTTGATTCGCGGGAGGGTTTCAATGAGCAGTTCTTC. It encodes CSVDSREGFNEQFF.

The V gene is TRBV7-2, the J gene TRBJ2-7; 13 nucleotides align to TRBD2. The trim removed 4 bases at V and 2 bases at J, leaving 8 bases unmatched. CDR1 SGHTA and CDR2 FQGNSA come from the germline V gene. The CDR3 runs to 17 residues. This CDR3 reads CASSWGLAGFVTYEQYF. In nucleotides, the CDR3 is TGTGCCAGCAGCTGGGGACTAGCGGGATTTGTGACCTACGAGCAGTACTTC.

This chain uses TRBV7-2 with TRBJ2-4, with unresolved D. Looked up from germline, CDR1 is SGHTA and CDR2 is FQGNSA. V lost 5 bases and J lost 2, with 7 bases in between. CDR3 length: 13 amino acids. The CDR3 spells CASSPRPKNIQYF. The CDR3 DNA reads as TGTGCCAGCAGCCCCCGGCCCAAAAACATTCAGTACTTC.

The sample holds many counts of this clonotype. The rearrangement joins TRBV9 to TRBJ2-7; no clear D. The CDR3 loop spans 15 amino acids. Trimming shortened V by 0 bases and J by 0 bases, and 10 bases separated the two germline ends. Germline V gives CDR1 SGDLS, CDR2 YYNGEE. The CDR3, as DNA: TGTGCCAGCAGCGTAGAAGGTGGCCCCTCCTACGAGCAGTACTTC. This gives the protein CASSVEGGPSYEQYF.